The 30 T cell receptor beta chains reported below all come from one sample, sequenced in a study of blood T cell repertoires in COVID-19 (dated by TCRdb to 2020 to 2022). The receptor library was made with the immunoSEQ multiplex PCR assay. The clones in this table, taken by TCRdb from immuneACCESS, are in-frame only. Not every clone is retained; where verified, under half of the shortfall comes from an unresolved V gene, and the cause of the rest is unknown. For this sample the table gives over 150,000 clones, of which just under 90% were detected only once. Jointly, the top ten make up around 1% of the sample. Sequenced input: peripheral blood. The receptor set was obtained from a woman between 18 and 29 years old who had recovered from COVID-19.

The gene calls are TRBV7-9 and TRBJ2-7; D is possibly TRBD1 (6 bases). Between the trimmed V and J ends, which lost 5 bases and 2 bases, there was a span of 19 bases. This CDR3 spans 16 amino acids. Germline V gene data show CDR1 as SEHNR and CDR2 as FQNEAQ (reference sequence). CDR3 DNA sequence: TGTGCCAGCAGCCCCCCTTCGGGACACCGAACCTACGAGCAGTACTTC. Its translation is CASSPPSGHRTYEQYF. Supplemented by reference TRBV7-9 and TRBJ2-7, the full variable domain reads DTGVSQNPRHKITKRGQNVTFRCDPISEHNRLYWYRQTLGQGPEFLTYFQNEAQLEKSRLLSDRFSAERPKGSFSTLEIQRTEQGDSAMYLCASSPPSGHRTYEQYFGPGTRLTVT.

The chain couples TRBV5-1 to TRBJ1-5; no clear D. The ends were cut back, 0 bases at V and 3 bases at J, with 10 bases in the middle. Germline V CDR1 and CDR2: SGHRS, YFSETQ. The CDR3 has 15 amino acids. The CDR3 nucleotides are TGCGCCAGCAGCTTGGCCGGGAGAGACAATCAGCCCCAGCATTTT. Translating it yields CASSLAGRDNQPQHF.

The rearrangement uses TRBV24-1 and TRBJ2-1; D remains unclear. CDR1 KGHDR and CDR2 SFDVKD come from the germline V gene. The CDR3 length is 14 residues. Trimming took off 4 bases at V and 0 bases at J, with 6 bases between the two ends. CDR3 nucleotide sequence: TGTGCCACCAGTGAAGCGTACTCCTACAATGAGCAGTTCTTC. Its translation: CATSEAYSYNEQFF.

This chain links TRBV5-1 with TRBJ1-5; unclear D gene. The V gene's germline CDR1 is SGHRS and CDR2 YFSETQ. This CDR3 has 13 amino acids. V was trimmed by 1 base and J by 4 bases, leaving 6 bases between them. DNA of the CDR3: TGCGCCAGCAGCTTGCGGGAGAATCAGCCCCAGCATTTT. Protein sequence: CASSLRENQPQHF.

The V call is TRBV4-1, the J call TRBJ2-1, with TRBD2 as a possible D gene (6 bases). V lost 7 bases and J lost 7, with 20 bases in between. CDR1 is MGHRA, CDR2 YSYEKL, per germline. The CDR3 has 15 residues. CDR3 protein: CASNRRLEARNEQFF. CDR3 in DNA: TGCGCCAGCAATAGACGACTAGAAGCCAGGAATGAGCAGTTCTTC.

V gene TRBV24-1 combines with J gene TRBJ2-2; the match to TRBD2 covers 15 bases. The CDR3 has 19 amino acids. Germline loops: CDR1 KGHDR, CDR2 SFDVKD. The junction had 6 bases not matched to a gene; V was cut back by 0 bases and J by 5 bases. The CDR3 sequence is CATSDLQGLAGGETGELFF. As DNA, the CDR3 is TGTGCCACCAGTGATTTGCAGGGACTAGCGGGAGGAGAGACCGGGGAGCTGTTTTTT.

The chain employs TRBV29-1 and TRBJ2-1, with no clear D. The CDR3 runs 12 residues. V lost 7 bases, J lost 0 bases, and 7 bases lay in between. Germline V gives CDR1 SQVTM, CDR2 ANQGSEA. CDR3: CSGLSSYNEQFF. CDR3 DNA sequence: TGCAGCGGCCTGAGCTCCTACAATGAGCAGTTCTTC.

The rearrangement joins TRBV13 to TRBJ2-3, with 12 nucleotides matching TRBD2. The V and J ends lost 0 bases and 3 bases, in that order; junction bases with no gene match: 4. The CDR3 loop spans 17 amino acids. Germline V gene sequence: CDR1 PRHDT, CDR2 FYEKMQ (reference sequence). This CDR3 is CASSLGASGGVTDTQYF. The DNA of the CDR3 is TGTGCCAGCAGCTTAGGGGCTAGCGGGGGGGTAACAGATACGCAGTATTTT. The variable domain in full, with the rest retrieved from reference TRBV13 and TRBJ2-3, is AAGVIQSPRHLIKEKRETATLKCYPIPRHDTVYWYQQGPGQDPQFLISFYEKMQSDKGSIPDRFSAQQFSDYHSELNMSSLELGDSALYFCASSLGASGGVTDTQYFGPGTRLTVL.

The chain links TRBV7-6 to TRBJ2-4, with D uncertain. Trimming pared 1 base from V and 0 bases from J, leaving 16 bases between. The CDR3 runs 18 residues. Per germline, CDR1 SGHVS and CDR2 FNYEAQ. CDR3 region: CASSLDPPGSLAKNIQYF. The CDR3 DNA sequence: TGTGCCAGCAGCTTAGACCCACCGGGTTCGCTAGCCAAAAACATTCAGTACTTC.

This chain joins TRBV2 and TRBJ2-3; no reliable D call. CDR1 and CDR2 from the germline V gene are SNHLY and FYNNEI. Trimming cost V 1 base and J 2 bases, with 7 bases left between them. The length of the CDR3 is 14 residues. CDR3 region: CASSEGDFTDTQYF. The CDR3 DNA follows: TGTGCCAGCAGTGAAGGAGACTTCACAGATACGCAGTATTTT.

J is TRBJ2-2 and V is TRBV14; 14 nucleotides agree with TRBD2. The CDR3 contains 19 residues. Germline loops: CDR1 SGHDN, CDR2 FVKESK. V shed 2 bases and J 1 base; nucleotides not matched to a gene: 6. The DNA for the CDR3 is TGTGCCAGCAGCCAACGACTAGCGGGAGGGCCATGGAACACCGGGGAGCTGTTTTTT. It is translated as CASSQRLAGGPWNTGELFF.

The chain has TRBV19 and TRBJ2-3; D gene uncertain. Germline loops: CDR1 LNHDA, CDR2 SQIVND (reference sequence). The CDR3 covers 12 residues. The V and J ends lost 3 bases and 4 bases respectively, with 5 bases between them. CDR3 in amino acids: CASSISADTQYF. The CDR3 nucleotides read TGTGCCAGTAGTATTTCGGCAGATACGCAGTATTTT.

CDR3 residues: CASSLFGGRYEQYF. Here the CDR3 DNA reads TGTGCCAGCAGTTTATTCGGGGGGCGCTACGAGCAGTACTTC. The V and J genes are TRBV27 and TRBJ2-7, with D tentatively TRBD2 (7 bases). The CDR3 runs 14 residues. The germline V gene has CDR1 MNHEY and CDR2 SMNVEV (reference sequence). V lost 1 base and J 3 bases, leaving 10 bases between the germline ends.

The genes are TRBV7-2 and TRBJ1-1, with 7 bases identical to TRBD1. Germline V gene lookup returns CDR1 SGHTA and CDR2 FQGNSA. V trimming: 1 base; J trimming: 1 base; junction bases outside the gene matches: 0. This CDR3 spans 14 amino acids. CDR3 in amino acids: CASSLEGANTEAFF. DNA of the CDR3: TGTGCCAGCAGCTTAGAGGGGGCGAACACTGAAGCTTTCTTT.

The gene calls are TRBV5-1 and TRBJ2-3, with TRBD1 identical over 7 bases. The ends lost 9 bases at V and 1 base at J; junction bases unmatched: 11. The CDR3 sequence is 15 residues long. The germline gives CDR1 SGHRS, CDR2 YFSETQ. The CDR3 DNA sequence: TGCGCCACCTACGACAGGGCTCGAGGCACAGATACGCAGTATTTT. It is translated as CATYDRARGTDTQYF.

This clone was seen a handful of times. CDR3 DNA sequence: TGTGCCAGCAGTTTATTTTGGGGGCCCACCGGGGAGCTGTTTTTT. This gives the protein CASSLFWGPTGELFF. The chain recombines TRBV27 with TRBJ2-2; D perhaps matches TRBD1 (6 bases). The germline gives CDR1 MNHEY, CDR2 SMNVEV (reference sequence). This CDR3 spans 15 amino acids. Trimming pared 1 base from V and 4 bases from J, leaving 10 bases between.

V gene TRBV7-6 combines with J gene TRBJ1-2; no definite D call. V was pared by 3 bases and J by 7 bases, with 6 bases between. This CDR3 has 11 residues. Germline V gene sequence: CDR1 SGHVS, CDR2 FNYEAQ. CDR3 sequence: CASSFLSGYTF. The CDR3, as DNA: TGTGCCAGCAGCTTTTTATCTGGCTACACCTTC.

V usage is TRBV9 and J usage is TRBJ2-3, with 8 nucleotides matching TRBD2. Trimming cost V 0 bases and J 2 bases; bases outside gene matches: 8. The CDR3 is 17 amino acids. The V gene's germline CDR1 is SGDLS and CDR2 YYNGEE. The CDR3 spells CASSVGWSGGPTDTQYF. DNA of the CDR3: TGTGCCAGCAGCGTAGGTTGGAGCGGGGGACCCACAGATACGCAGTATTTT.

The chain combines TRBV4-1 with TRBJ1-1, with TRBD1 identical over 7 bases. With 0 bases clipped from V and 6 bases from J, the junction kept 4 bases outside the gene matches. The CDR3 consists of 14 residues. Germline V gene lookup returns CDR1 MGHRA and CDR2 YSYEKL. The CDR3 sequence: CASSQEQGSPEAFF. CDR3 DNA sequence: TGCGCCAGCAGCCAAGAACAGGGGTCCCCTGAAGCTTTCTTT.

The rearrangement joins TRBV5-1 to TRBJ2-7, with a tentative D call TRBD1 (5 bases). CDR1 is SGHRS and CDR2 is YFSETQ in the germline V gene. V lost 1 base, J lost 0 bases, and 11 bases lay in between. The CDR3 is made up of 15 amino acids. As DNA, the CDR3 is TGCGCCAGCAGCTTGTCTGAAGACAGCTCCTACGAGCAGTACGTC. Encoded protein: CASSLSEDSSYEQYV.

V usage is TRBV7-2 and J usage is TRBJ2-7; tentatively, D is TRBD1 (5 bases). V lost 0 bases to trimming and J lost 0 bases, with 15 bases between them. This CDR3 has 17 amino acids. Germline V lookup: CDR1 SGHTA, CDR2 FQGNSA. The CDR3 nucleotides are TGTGCCAGCAGCTTAGCACCCTCAAACAGGTACTCCTACGAGCAGTACTTC. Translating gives CASSLAPSNRYSYEQYF.

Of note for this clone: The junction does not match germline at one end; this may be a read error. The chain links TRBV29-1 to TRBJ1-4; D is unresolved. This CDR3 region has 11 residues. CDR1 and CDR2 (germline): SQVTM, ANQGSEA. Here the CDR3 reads CSGVANEKLFF. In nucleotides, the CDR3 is TGTTCCGGGGTGGCTAATGAAAAACTGTTTTTT.

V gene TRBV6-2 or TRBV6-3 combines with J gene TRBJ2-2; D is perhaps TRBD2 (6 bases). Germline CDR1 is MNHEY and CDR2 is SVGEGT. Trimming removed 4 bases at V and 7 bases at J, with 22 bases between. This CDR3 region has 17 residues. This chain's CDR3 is CASSSIPGTPMIGELFF. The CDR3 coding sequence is TGTGCCAGCAGTTCCATACCCGGGACTCCTATGATCGGGGAGCTGTTTTTT.

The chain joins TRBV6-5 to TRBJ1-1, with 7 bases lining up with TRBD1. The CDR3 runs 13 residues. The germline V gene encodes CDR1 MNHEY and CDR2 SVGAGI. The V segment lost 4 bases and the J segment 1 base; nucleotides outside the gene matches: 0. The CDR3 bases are TGTGCCAGCAGTTGGGACAGGAACACTGAAGCTTTCTTT. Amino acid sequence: CASSWDRNTEAFF.

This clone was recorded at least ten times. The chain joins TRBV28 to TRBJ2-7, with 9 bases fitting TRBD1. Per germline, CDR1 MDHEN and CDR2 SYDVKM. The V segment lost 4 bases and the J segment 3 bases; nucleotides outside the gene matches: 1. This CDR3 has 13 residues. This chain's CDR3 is CASSSGQGYEQYV. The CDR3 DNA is TGTGCCAGCAGTTCGGGACAGGGCTACGAGCAGTACGTC.

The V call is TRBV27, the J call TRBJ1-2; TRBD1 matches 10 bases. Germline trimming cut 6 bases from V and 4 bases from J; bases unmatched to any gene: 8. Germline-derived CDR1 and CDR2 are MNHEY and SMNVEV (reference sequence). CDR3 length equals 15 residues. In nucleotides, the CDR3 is TGTGCCAGCAGGCGGGGACAGGGGATGGGCTATGGCTACACCTTC. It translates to CASRRGQGMGYGYTF.

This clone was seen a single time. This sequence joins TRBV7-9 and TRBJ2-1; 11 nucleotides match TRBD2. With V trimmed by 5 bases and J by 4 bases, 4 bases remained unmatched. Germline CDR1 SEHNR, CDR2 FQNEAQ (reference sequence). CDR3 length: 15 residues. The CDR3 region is CASSNSGRGYNEQFF. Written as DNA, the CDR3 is TGTGCCAGCAGCAATAGCGGGAGGGGGTACAATGAGCAGTTCTTC.

The CDR3 bases are TGTGCCAGCAGTGAAAACAGGGGGGGTAACTATGGCTACACCTTC. Its translation is CASSENRGGNYGYTF. This chain links TRBV2 with TRBJ1-2; 8 bases are a match to TRBD1. The ends lost 2 bases at V and 1 base at J; junction bases unmatched: 3. Germline-derived CDR1 and CDR2 are SNHLY and FYNNEI. There are 15 residues in the CDR3. Together with reference TRBV2 and TRBJ1-2, the CDR3 gives the full variable domain: EPEVTQTPSHQVTQMGQEVILRCVPISNHLYFYWYRQILGQKVEFLVSFYNNEISEKSEIFDDQFSVERPDGSNFTLKIRSTKLEDSAMYFCASSENRGGNYGYTFGSGTRLTVV.

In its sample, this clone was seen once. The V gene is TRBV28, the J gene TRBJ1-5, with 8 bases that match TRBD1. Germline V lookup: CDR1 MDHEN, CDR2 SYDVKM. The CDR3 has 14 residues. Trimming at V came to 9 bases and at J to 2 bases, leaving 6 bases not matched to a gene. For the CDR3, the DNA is TGTGCCAGTATACAGGGGGGGGGCAATCAGCCCCAGCATTTT. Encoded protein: CASIQGGGNQPQHF.

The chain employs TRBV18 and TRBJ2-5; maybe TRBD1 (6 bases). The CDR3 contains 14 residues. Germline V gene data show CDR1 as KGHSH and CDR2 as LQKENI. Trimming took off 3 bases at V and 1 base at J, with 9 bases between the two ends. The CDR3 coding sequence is TGTGCCAGCTCACCTCAGGGGCTCCAAGAGACCCAGTACTTC. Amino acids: CASSPQGLQETQYF.